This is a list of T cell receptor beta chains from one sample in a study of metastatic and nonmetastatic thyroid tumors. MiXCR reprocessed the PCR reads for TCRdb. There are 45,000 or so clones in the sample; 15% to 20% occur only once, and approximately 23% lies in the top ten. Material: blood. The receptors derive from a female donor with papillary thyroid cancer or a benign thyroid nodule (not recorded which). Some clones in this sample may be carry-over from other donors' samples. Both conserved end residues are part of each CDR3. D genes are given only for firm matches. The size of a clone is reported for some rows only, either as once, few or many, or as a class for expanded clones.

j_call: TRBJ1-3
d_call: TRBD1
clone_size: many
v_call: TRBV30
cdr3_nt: TGTGCCTGGGACAGGGGTGGAAACACCATATATTTT
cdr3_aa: CAWDRGGNTIYF

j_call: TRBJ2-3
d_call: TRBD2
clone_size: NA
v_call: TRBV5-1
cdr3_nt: TGCTCCAGCAGCTTGTATCTAGCGGCATCGAATACGCAGTATTTT
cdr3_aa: CSSSLYLAASNTQYF

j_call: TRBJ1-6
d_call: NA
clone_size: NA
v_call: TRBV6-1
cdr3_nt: TGTGCCAGCAGACCAAGTAATTCACCCCTCCACTTT
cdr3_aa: CASRPSNSPLHF

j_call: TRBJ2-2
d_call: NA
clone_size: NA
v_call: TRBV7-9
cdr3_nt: TGTGCCAGCAGCTTAGTAGGGGGTCCCGGGGAGCTGTTTTTT
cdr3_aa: CASSLVGGPGELFF

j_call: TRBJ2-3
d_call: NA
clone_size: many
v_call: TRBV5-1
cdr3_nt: TGCGCCAGCAGCCGACGCCGGGAGTTGGGCACAGATACGCAGTATTTT
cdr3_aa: CASSRRRELGTDTQYF

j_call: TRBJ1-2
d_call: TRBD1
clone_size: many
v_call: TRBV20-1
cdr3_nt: TGCAGTGCAGTTACAGGGGGTGTAGAAGATGGCTACACCTTC
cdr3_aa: CSAVTGGVEDGYTF

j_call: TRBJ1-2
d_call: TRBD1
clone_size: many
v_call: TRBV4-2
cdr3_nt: TGTGCCAGCAGCCAAGATCTCGGCAGGGGGCCTGGCTACACCTTC
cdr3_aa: CASSQDLGRGPGYTF

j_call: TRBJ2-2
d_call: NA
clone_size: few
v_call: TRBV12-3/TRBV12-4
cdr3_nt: TGTGCCAGCACCTGGGGACTGATCAGTTGGGAGCTGTTTTTT
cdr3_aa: CASTWGLISWELFF

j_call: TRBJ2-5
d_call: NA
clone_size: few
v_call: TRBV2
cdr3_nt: TGTGCCAGCAGCCTATTGGGGACCCAGTACTTC
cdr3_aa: CASSLLGTQYF

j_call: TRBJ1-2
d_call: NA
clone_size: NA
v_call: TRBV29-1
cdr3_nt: TGCAGCGTTTTTGCAGGTGGGGGGGGCTACACCTTC
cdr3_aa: CSVFAGGGGYTF

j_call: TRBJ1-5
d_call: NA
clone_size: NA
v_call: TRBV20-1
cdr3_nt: TGCAGTGCTGGAGGACAGAACAAGCAGCGCCAGCATTTT
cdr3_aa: CSAGGQNKQRQHF

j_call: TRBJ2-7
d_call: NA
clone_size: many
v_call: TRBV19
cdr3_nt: TGTGCCAGTAGCGCCCGCCGCTACGAGCAGTACTTC
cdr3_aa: CASSARRYEQYF

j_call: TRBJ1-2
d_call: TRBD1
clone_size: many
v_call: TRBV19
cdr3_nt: TGTGCCAGTAGTCCGAGGGGACAGCGAGGTGGCTACACCTTC
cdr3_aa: CASSPRGQRGGYTF

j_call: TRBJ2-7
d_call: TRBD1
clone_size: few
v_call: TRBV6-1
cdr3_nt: TGTGCCAGCAGTGTCCGACAGGGGTCCGTCTACGAGCAGTACTTC
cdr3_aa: CASSVRQGSVYEQYF

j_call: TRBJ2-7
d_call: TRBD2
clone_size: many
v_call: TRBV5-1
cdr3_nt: TGCGCCAGCAGCTTTGCGGGAGAGGTCTACGAGCAGTACTTC
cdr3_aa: CASSFAGEVYEQYF

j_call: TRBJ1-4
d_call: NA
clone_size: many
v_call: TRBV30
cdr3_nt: TGTGCCTGGAGTGTAGGCAGGGAAAATGAAAAACTGTTTTTT
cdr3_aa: CAWSVGRENEKLFF

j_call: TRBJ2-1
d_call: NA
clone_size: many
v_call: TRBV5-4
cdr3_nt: TGTGCCAGCGCGTACCCTGGGGGCAATGAGCAGTTCTTC
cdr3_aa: CASAYPGGNEQFF

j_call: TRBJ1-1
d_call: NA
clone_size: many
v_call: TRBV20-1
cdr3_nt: TGCAGTTGCGGACGGTTGAACACTGAAGCTTTCTTT
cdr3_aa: CSCGRLNTEAFF

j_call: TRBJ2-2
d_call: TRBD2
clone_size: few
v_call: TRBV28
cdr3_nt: TGTGCCAGTAGTTTAATTAGTCTAGCGGGACACACCGGGGAGCTGTTTTTT
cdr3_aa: CASSLISLAGHTGELFF

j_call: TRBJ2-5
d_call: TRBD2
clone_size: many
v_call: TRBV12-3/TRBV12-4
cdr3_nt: TGTGCCAGCAGTTTAGGGGGACTAGCGGAAGAGACCCAGTACTTC
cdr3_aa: CASSLGGLAEETQYF

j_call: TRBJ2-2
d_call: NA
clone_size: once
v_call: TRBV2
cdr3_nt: TGTGCCAGAAAACGCGGGTACCCGCCTGGGGAGCTGTTTTTT
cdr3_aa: CARKRGYPPGELFF

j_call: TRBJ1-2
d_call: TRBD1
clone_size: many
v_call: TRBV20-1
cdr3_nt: TGCAGTCTTTTCTTACAGGGGGGAGACTATGGCTACACCTTC
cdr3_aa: CSLFLQGGDYGYTF

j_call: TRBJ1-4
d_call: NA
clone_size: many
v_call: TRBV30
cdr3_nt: TGTGCCGGCGACACTAATGAAAAACTGTTTTTT
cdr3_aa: CAGDTNEKLFF

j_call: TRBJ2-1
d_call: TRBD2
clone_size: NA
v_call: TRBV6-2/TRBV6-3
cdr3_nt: TGTGCCAGCATTCATTTTGGTTCCCCTACCGGGACTAGCCCCCACGAGCAGTTCTTC
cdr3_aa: CASIHFGSPTGTSPHEQFF

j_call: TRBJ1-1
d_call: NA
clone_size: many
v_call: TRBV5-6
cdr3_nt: TGTGCCAGCAGCTTGGGGGGGGATGCGGTCCCTGAAGCTTTCTTT
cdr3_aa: CASSLGGDAVPEAFF

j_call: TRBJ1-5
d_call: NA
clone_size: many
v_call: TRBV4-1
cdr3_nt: TGCGCCAGCAGCCAAGTAGAGGGGCGGAGTCAGCCCCAGCATTTT
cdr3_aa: CASSQVEGRSQPQHF

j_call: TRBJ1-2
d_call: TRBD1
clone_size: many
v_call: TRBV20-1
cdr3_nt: TGCAGCCCGCCGGGACAGGGGGCTAGGTATGGCTACACCTTC
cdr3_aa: CSPPGQGARYGYTF

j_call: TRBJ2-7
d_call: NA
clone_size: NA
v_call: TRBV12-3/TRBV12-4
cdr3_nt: TGTGCCAGCAGCCCCAGAGGGGGAGAGCAGTACTTC
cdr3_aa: CASSPRGGEQYF

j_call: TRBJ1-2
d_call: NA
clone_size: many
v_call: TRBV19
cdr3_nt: TGTGCCAGTAGTATAGGTCCCGGGAACTATGGCTACACCTTC
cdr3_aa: CASSIGPGNYGYTF

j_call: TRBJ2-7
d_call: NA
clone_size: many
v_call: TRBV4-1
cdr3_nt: TGCGCCAGCAGCCAAGATGGGGCAGCCCCTCGGGAGCAGTACTTC
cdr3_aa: CASSQDGAAPREQYF

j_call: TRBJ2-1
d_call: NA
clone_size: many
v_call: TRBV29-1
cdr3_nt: TGCAGCGTTGACTGGGGGACAAATGAGCAGTTCTTC
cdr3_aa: CSVDWGTNEQFF

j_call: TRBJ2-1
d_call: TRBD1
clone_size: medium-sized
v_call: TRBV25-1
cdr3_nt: TGTGCCAGCACCTCGCCCGGGACAGGGTACAATGAGCAGTTCTTC
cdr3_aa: CASTSPGTGYNEQFF

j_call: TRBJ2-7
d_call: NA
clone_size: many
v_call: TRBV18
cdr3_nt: TGTGCCAGCTCACCGGATACATACGAGCAGTACTTC
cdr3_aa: CASSPDTYEQYF

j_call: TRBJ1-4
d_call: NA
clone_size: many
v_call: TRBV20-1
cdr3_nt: TGCAGTGCTCTCCCGGGCAGCCTTAATGAAAAACTGTTTTTT
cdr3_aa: CSALPGSLNEKLFF

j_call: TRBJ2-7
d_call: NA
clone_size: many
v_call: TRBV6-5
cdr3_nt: TGTGCCAGCAGTTACGGTAACAGCGGGCCTTCCTACTTC
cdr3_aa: CASSYGNSGPSYF

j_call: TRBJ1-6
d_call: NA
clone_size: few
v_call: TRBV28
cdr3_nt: TGTGCCAGCAGTTCCCGGGGGTGGAATTCACCCCTCCACTTT
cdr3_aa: CASSSRGWNSPLHF

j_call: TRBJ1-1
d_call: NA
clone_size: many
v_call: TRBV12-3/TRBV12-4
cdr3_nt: TGTGCCAGCAGTCTAACGAGTACTCCTGAAGCTTTCTTT
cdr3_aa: CASSLTSTPEAFF

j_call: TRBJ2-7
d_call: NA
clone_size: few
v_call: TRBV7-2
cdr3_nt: TGTGCCAGCAGCTTCCAGGGTTACGAGCAGTACTTC
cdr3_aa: CASSFQGYEQYF

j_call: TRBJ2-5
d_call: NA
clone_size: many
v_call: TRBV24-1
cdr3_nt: TGTGCCACCAGTCGAAGCGAACTCCGGGAGACCCAGTACTTC
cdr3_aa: CATSRSELRETQYF

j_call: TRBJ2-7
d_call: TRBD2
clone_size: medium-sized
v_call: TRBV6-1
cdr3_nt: TGTGCCAGCAGTCGGGACTACACCTACGAGCAGTACTTC
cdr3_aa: CASSRDYTYEQYF

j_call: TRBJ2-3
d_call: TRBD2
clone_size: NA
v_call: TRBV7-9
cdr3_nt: TGTGCCAGCAGCACTATACAGGAGCGGGGTACGCAGTATTTT
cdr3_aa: CASSTIQERGTQYF

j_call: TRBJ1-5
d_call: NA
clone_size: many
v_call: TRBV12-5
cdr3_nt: TGTGCTAGTACTTTTTTGGGAAGCAATCAGCCCCAGCATTTT
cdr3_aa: CASTFLGSNQPQHF

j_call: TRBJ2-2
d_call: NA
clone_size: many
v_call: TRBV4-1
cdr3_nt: TGCGCCAGCAGCCAAGTAGCCAGTCAGTCCGGGGAGCTGTTTTTT
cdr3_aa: CASSQVASQSGELFF

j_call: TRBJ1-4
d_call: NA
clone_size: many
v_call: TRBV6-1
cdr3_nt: TGTGCCAGCAGCTCGGAGGGGAAAAAACTGTTTTTT
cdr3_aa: CASSSEGKKLFF

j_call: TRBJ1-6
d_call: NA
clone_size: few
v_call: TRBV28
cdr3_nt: TGTGCCAGCATCCAAGGGGTCGCTTTGTATAATTCACCCCTCCACTTT
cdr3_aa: CASIQGVALYNSPLHF

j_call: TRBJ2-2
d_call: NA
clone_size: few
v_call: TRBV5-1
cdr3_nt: TGCGCCAGCAGCGCAGACAGCGTAAGCACCGGGGAGCTGTTTTTT
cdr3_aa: CASSADSVSTGELFF

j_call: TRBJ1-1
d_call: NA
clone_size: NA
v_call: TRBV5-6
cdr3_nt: TGTGCCAGCAGCCTGGGCCCTGACAGTATGAACACTGAAGCTTTCTTT
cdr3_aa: CASSLGPDSMNTEAFF

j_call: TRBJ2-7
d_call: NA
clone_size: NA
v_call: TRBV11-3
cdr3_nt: TGTTCCAGCAGCTTAAATTGGGGGAGCTCCTACGATCAGTACTTC
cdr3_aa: CSSSLNWGSSYDQYF

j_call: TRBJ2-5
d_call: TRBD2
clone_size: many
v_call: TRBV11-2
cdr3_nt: TGTGCCAGCAGCTTCTTGACTAGCGACCCACCAGGGTACTTC
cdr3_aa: CASSFLTSDPPGYF

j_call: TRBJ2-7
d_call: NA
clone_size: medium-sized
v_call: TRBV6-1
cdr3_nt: TGTGCCAGCAGAGGGAAGGGGTACGAGCAGTACTTC
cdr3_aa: CASRGKGYEQYF

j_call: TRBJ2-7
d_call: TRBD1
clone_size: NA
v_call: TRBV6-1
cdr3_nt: TGTGCCAGCAGGACGGGACAGGGGTGGAACGAGCAGTACTTC
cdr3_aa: CASRTGQGWNEQYF

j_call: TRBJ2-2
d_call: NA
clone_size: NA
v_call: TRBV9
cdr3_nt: TGTGCCAGCAGCGTAGAGGGACGGGACGGGGAGCTGTTTTTT
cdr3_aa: CASSVEGRDGELFF

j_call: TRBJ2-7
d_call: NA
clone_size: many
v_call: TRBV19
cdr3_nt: TGTGCCAGTAGTATTGGGGGCTTTAACGAGCAGTACTTC
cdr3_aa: CASSIGGFNEQYF

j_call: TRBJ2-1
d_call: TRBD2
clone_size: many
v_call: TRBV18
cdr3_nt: TGTGCCAGCTCCACTAGCGGGAGAACCAATGAGCAGTTCTTC
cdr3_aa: CASSTSGRTNEQFF